This T cell receptor (beta chain) was sequenced in a study of CD8 T cells in ankylosing spondylitis. Regarding the study as a whole: A motif of eight highly homologous TCR beta variants was seen as apparently characteristic of ankylosing spondylitis blood.

Points on this clonotype: Its matching antigen is unknown. At one end, the junction sequence differs from germline, possibly due to a read error.

Germline CDR1 is MNHEY and CDR2 is SVGEGT. The CDR3 length is 17 residues. In making TCR beta libraries, quantitative 5'-RACE with molecular barcodes was used. One entry per CDR3 protein, called by TCRdb with MiXCR from the 5' RACE reads. The sample shows roughly 670,000 distinct CDR3 sequences, roughly 19% of them seen only once. Material: blood, either unsorted or a sorted T cell fraction (not recorded which). The clonotype comes from a male donor with ankylosing spondylitis. This chain joins TRBV6-2 or TRBV6-3 and TRBJ1-4, with D possibly being TRBD1 (5 bases). CDR3 sequence reads: CASSYGPARGTGERLFF. The DNA of the CDR3 is TGTGCCAGCAGTTACGGGCCCGCCCGAGGGACTGGAGAAAGACTGTTTTTT.